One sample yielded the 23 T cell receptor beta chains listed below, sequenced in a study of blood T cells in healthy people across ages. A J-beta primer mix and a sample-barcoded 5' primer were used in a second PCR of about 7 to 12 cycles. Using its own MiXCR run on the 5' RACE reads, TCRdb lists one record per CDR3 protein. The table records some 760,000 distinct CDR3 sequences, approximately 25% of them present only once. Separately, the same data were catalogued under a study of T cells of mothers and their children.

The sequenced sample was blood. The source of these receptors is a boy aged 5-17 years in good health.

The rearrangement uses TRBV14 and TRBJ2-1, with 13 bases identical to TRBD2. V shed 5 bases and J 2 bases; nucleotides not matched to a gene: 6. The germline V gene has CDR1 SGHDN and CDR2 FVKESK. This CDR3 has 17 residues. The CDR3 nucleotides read TGTGCCAGCAGCAAGGGACTAGCGGGAAAGGCCTACAATGAGCAGTTCTTC. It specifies CASSKGLAGKAYNEQFF. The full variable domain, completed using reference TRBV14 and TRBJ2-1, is EAGVTQFPSHSVIEKGQTVTLRCDPISGHDNLYWYRRVMGKEIKFLLHFVKESKQDESGMPNNRFLAERTGGTYSTLKVQPAELEDSGVYFCASSKGLAGKAYNEQFFGPGTRLTVL.

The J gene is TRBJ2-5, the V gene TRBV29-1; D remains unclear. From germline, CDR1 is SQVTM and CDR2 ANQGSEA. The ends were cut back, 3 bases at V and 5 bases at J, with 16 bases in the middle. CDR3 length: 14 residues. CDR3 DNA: TGCAGCGTTGAGAGTGGGTATAGTGTGGAGACCCAGTACTTC. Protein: CSVESGYSVETQYF.

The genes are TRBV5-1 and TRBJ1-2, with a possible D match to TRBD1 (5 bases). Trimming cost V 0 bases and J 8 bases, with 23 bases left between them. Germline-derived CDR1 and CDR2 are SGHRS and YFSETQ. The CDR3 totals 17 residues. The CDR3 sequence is CASSLESSGVSVRGYTF. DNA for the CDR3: TGCGCCAGCAGCTTGGAATCTTCGGGGGTCTCCGTGCGGGGCTACACCTTC.

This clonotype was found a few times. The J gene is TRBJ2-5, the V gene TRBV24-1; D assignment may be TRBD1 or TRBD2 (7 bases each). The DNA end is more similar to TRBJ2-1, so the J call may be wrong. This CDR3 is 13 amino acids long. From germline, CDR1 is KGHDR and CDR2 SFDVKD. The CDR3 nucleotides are TGTGCCACGCGGGGGACAGCTCACAATGAGCAGTTCTTC. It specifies CATRGTAHNEQFF.

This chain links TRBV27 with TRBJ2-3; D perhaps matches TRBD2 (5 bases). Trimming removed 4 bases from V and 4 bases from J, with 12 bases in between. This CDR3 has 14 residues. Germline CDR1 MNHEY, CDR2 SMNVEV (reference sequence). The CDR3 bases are TGTGCCAGCAGTTACGGGGTGGCTTCAGATACGCAGTATTTT. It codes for CASSYGVASDTQYF.

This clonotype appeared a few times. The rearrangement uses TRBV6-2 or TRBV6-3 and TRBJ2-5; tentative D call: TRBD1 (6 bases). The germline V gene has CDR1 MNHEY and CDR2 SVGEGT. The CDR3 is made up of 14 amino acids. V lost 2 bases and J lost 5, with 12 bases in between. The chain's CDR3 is CASSYDRLRETQYF. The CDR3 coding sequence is TGTGCCAGCAGTTACGACAGGTTGAGGGAGACCCAGTACTTC.

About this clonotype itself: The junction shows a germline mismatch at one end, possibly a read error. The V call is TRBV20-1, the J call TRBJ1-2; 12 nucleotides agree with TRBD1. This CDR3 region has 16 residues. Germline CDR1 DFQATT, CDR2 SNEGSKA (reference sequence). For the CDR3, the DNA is TGCAGTGCTCTCCCGGGACAGGGGGCGTCTAAGCATGGTTACACCTTC. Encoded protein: CSALPGQGASKHGYTF.

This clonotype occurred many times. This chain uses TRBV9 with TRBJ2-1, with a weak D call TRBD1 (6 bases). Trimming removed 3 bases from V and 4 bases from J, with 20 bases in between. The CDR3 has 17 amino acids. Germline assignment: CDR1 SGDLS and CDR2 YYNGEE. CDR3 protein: CASSATGQGKRYNEQFF. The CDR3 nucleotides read TGTGCCAGCAGCGCGACAGGTCAGGGAAAACGGTACAATGAGCAGTTCTTC.

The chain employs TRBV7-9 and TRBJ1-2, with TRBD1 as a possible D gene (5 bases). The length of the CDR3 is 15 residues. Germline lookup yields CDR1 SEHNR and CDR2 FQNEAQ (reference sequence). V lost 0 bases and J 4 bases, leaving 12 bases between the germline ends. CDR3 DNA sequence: TGTGCCAGCAGCTTAGCGCCGGGGGTCGTCTATGGCTACACCTTC. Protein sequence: CASSLAPGVVYGYTF.

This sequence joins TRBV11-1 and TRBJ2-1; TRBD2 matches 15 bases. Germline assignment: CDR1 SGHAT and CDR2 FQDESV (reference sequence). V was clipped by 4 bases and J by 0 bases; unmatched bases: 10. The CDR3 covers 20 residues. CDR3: CASSSPGLAGGPSSYNEQFF. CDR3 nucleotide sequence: TGTGCCAGCAGCTCCCCGGGACTAGCGGGGGGCCCCTCCTCCTACAATGAGCAGTTCTTC.

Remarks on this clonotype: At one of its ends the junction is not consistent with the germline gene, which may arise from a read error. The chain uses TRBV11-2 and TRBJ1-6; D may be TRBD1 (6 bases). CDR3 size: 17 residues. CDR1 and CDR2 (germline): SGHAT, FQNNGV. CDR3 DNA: TGTGCCAGCAGCTTAAATTTCGGGGGCTCCAATAATTCACCCCTCCACTTT. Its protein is CASSLNFGGSNNSPLHF.

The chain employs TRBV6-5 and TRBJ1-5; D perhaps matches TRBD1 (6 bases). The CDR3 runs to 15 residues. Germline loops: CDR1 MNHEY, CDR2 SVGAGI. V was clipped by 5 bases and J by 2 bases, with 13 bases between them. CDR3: CASSPTGHGNQPQHF. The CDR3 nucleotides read TGTGCCAGCAGTCCTACAGGGCATGGCAATCAGCCCCAGCATTTT.

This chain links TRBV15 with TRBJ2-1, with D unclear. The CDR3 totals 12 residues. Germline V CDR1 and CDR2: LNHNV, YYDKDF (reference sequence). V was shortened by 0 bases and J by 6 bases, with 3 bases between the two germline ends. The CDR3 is CATSRESNEQFF. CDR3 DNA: TGTGCCACCAGCAGAGAGTCCAATGAGCAGTTCTTC.

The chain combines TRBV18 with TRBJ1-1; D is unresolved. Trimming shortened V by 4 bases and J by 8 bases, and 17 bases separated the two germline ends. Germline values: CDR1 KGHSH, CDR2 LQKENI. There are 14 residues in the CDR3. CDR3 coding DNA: TGTGCCAGCTCACTATCCCAAGGTGAGGTGGAAGCTTTCTTT. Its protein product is CASSLSQGEVEAFF.

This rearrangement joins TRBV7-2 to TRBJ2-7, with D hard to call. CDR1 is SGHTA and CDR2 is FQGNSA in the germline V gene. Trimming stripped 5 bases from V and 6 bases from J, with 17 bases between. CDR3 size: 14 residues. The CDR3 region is CASSPVWGNCEQYF. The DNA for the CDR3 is TGTGCCAGCAGCCCTGTATGGGGTAACTGCGAGCAGTACTTC.

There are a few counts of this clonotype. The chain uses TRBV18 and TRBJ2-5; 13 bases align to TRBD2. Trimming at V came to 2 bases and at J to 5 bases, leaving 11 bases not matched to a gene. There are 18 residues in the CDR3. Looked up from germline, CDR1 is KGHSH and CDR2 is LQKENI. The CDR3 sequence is CASSPYRTSGSLRETQYF. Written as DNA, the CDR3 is TGTGCCAGCTCACCATACAGGACTAGCGGGAGCCTGCGGGAGACCCAGTACTTC.

The CDR3 protein is CASSQDRRESSYNEQFF. The CDR3 DNA follows: TGTGCCAGCAGCCAAGATCGTAGGGAGAGCTCCTACAATGAGCAGTTCTTC. This chain uses TRBV3-1 with TRBJ2-1; possible D gene TRBD2, 5 bases. CDR3 size: 17 residues. Per the germline V gene, CDR1 is LGHDT and CDR2 is YNNKEL (reference sequence). V lost 0 bases and J 0 bases, leaving 12 bases between the germline ends.

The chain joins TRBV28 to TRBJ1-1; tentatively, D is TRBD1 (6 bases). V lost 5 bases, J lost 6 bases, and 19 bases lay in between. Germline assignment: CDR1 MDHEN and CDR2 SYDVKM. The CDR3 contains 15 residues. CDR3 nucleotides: TGTGCCAGCAGTCCAAGAGGGGGGGGAAAGTCTGAAGCTTTCTTT. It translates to CASSPRGGGKSEAFF.

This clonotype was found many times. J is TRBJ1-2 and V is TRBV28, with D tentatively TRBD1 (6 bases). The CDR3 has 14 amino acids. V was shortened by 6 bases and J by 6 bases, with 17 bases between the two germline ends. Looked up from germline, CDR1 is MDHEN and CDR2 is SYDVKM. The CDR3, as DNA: TGTGCCAGCAGCCCGCAAGGGGGGTCCCATGGCTACACCTTC. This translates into CASSPQGGSHGYTF.

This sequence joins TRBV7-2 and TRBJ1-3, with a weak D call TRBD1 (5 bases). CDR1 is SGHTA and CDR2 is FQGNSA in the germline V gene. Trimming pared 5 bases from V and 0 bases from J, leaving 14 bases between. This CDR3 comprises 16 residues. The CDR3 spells CASSRSSDSSGNTIYF. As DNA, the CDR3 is TGTGCCAGCAGCCGTTCCTCAGACAGCTCTGGAAACACCATATATTTT.

CDR3 in DNA: TGTGCCAGCAGCTTAGGCCAGGCCTACAATGAGCAGTTCTTC. This gives the protein CASSLGQAYNEQFF. J is TRBJ2-1 and V is TRBV7-9; unclear D gene. The CDR3 consists of 14 residues. The germline CDR1 and CDR2 sequences are SEHNR and FQNEAQ (reference sequence). Deletions cut 1 base from V and 2 bases from J, with 6 bases between.

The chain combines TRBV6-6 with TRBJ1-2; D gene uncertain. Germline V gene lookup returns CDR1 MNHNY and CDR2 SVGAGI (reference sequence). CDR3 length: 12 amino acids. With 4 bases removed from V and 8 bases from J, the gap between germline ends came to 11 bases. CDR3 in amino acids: CASSSRVEGYTF. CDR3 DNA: TGTGCCAGCAGTTCCCGAGTTGAGGGCTACACCTTC.

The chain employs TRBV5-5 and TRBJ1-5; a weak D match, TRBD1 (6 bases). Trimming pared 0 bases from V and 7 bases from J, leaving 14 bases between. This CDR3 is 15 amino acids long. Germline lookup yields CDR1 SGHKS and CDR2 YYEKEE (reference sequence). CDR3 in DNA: TGTGCCAGCAGCTTGGGGCAGGGGATGGTCCAGCCCCAGCATTTT. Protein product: CASSLGQGMVQPQHF.